This record concerns one TCR beta chain sequence. No antigen is known for it. Germline V gives CDR1 MDHEN, CDR2 SYDVKM. V lost 5 bases and J 4 bases, leaving 12 bases between the germline ends. The CDR3 is 14 amino acids. The data originate from a study of T cell responses to AZD1222 COVID-19 vaccine. Study-level points and caveats: Repertoire sampling happened only post peak T cell response. The donor group comprised mostly white British people and more females; the analysis possibly underestimated clonal diversity.

Here immunoSEQ multiplex PCR was the method, and the copy in TCRdb shows in-frame clones only, minus some. This sample has some 130,000 clones, with about nine tenths found just once. This rearrangement joins TRBV28 to TRBJ1-3, with a possible D match to TRBD1 (5 bases). The sequencing here drew on peripheral blood, taken 28 days after the second AZD1222 dose. The TCR comes from an adult who received the AZD1222 COVID-19 vaccine. Here the CDR3 reads CASSTPGLGNTIYF. CDR3 DNA: TGTGCCAGCAGTACCCCAGGGTTAGGAAACACCATATATTTT.